A selection of T cell receptor beta chains follows, all from one sample in a study of identical twins. TCRdb called the 5' RACE reads again in MiXCR, with one record for every CDR3 protein. Among 1,800,000 or so distinct CDR3 sequences, about 31% were seen once, and the ten largest hold about 0.25%. Sequencing used cord blood. Receptor source: a newborn girl in good health. The CDR3 runs from the conserved cysteine through the conserved F or W. Each record gives: clone size, J gene, V gene, D gene, CDR3 DNA, CDR3 protein. The D gene is left open where the match is weak. The size of a clone is reported for some rows only, either as once, few or many, or as a class for expanded clones.

abundance: few
j_gene: TRBJ2-7
v_gene: TRBV24-1
d_gene: -
CDR3nt: TGTGCCACCAGTGATACGACCGGGACTGGGACCTACGAGCAGTACTTC
CDR3aa: CATSDTTGTGTYEQYF

abundance: few
j_gene: TRBJ2-5
v_gene: TRBV6-2/TRBV6-3
d_gene: -
CDR3nt: TGTGCCAGCAGTTTGGATTTGGCGTCGGTGAGGTTCCAAGAGACCCAGTACTTC
CDR3aa: CASSLDLASVRFQETQYF

abundance: -
j_gene: TRBJ1-5
v_gene: TRBV20-1
d_gene: -
CDR3nt: TGCAGTGCTAGTTTCGGCAATCAGCCCCAGCATTTT
CDR3aa: CSASFGNQPQHF

abundance: -
j_gene: TRBJ2-3
v_gene: TRBV5-1
d_gene: -
CDR3nt: TGCGCCAGCAGCTCCACCGTGACTGGCACAGATACGCAGTATTTT
CDR3aa: CASSSTVTGTDTQYF

abundance: few
j_gene: TRBJ2-7
v_gene: TRBV5-1
d_gene: -
CDR3nt: TGCGCCAGCAGCCCATCCGGGCCCTCCTACGAGCAGTACTTC
CDR3aa: CASSPSGPSYEQYF

abundance: -
j_gene: TRBJ2-1
v_gene: TRBV7-9
d_gene: TRBD2
CDR3nt: TGTGCCAGCAACTCGCGACTAGCGGGAGACAATGAGCAGTTCTTC
CDR3aa: CASNSRLAGDNEQFF

abundance: once
j_gene: TRBJ2-4
v_gene: TRBV7-2
d_gene: -
CDR3nt: TGTGCCAGCAGCTTAATGACGGCATACAATGAGCAGTACTTC
CDR3aa: CASSLMTAYNEQYF

abundance: few
j_gene: TRBJ2-7
v_gene: TRBV20-1
d_gene: -
CDR3nt: TGCAGTGCTAGGAGAAGGACCACCCTCTACGAGCAGTACTTC
CDR3aa: CSARRRTTLYEQYF

abundance: many
j_gene: TRBJ2-7
v_gene: TRBV4-2
d_gene: -
CDR3nt: TGTGCCAGCAGCCAAAGTGTTGCAGTCTCCTACGAGCAGTACTTC
CDR3aa: CASSQSVAVSYEQYF

abundance: many
j_gene: TRBJ2-1
v_gene: TRBV10-3
d_gene: -
CDR3nt: TGTGCCATCAGTGATACCGGTTCGATGAGCTCCTACAATGAGCAGTTCTTC
CDR3aa: CAISDTGSMSSYNEQFF

abundance: -
j_gene: TRBJ2-7
v_gene: TRBV20-1
d_gene: -
CDR3nt: TGCAGTGCTAGGACCCTTTCAAATGAGCAGTACTTC
CDR3aa: CSARTLSNEQYF

abundance: many
j_gene: TRBJ2-3
v_gene: TRBV4-2
d_gene: TRBD2
CDR3nt: TGTGCCAGCAGCCCGGGGGGGAGGTCAGATACGCAGTATTTT
CDR3aa: CASSPGGRSDTQYF

abundance: -
j_gene: TRBJ2-7
v_gene: TRBV5-1
d_gene: TRBD2
CDR3nt: TGCGCCAGCAGCTTGGCCCTTGGACTAGCGGCCTACGAGCAGTACTTC
CDR3aa: CASSLALGLAAYEQYF

abundance: -
j_gene: TRBJ1-1
v_gene: TRBV7-9
d_gene: -
CDR3nt: TGTGCCAGCAGCGCAGGTAGGGGGTTGGGCACTGAAGCTTTCTTT
CDR3aa: CASSAGRGLGTEAFF

abundance: -
j_gene: TRBJ2-7
v_gene: TRBV5-1
d_gene: -
CDR3nt: TGCGCCAGCAGCTACTTGTTGGTGGGGGAGCAGTACTTC
CDR3aa: CASSYLLVGEQYF

abundance: -
j_gene: TRBJ2-3
v_gene: TRBV5-1
d_gene: TRBD2
CDR3nt: TGCGCCAGCAGCTTGGAACTAGCGGGCGGAGGGCAGTATTTT
CDR3aa: CASSLELAGGGQYF

abundance: -
j_gene: TRBJ2-7
v_gene: TRBV20-1
d_gene: -
CDR3nt: TGCAGTGCTAGAGATACGACCGGGAGCTCCTACGAGCAGTACTTC
CDR3aa: CSARDTTGSSYEQYF

abundance: few
j_gene: TRBJ1-2
v_gene: TRBV7-2
d_gene: -
CDR3nt: TGTGCCAGCAGCTTAGAGTCAGGGACGCGCGGCTACACCTTC
CDR3aa: CASSLESGTRGYTF

abundance: -
j_gene: TRBJ1-2
v_gene: TRBV21-1
d_gene: -
CDR3nt: TGTGCCAGCGCGCCTCTCAGGGCCTATGGCTACACCTTC
CDR3aa: CASAPLRAYGYTF

abundance: few
j_gene: TRBJ2-3
v_gene: TRBV7-2
d_gene: -
CDR3nt: TGTGCCAGCAGCTTAACCGGTGGGAGGAGAGGCACAGATACGCAGTATTTT
CDR3aa: CASSLTGGRRGTDTQYF

abundance: -
j_gene: TRBJ1-2
v_gene: TRBV13
d_gene: -
CDR3nt: TGTGCCAGCAGCTTAGGCCCAGGTGTCTATGGCTACACCTTC
CDR3aa: CASSLGPGVYGYTF

abundance: -
j_gene: TRBJ2-1
v_gene: TRBV20-1
d_gene: -
CDR3nt: TGCAGTGCTAGAGAATGGGGGTACAATGAGCAGTTCTTC
CDR3aa: CSAREWGYNEQFF

abundance: few
j_gene: TRBJ2-7
v_gene: TRBV7-2
d_gene: TRBD2
CDR3nt: TGTGCCAGCAGTTTGAGAGCGGGAGGCTTCGTAAATGAGCAGTACTTC
CDR3aa: CASSLRAGGFVNEQYF

abundance: few
j_gene: TRBJ2-3
v_gene: TRBV20-1
d_gene: -
CDR3nt: TGCAGTGCTATCCCGGGACAAACCCGCCCAGATACGCAGTATTTT
CDR3aa: CSAIPGQTRPDTQYF

abundance: -
j_gene: TRBJ2-7
v_gene: TRBV9
d_gene: -
CDR3nt: TGTGCCAGCAGCGTAGGGGAATACGCCTACGAGCAGTACTTC
CDR3aa: CASSVGEYAYEQYF

abundance: few
j_gene: TRBJ2-2
v_gene: TRBV13
d_gene: -
CDR3nt: TGTGCCAGCAACTTAGGCCTAGCAGAGAACACCGGGGAGCTGTTTTTT
CDR3aa: CASNLGLAENTGELFF

abundance: few
j_gene: TRBJ1-2
v_gene: TRBV29-1
d_gene: -
CDR3nt: TGCAGCGTCGAAAAGGGGCAGAATATTCGATATGGCTACACCTTC
CDR3aa: CSVEKGQNIRYGYTF

abundance: -
j_gene: TRBJ2-7
v_gene: TRBV20-1
d_gene: TRBD2
CDR3nt: TGCAGTGCTAGAGATTTTAGAGCGGGAGGGTACGAGCAGTACTTC
CDR3aa: CSARDFRAGGYEQYF

abundance: -
j_gene: TRBJ2-7
v_gene: TRBV4-1
d_gene: -
CDR3nt: TGCGCCAGCAGCCACGGCTCTTCCGGGATCGTCAATGAGCAGTACTTC
CDR3aa: CASSHGSSGIVNEQYF

abundance: many
j_gene: TRBJ2-1
v_gene: TRBV4-2
d_gene: TRBD2
CDR3nt: TGTGCCAGCAGCCAAGGAGGGCTAGCGGGACCAAATGAGCAGTTCTTC
CDR3aa: CASSQGGLAGPNEQFF

abundance: -
j_gene: TRBJ2-1
v_gene: TRBV2
d_gene: -
CDR3nt: TGTGCCAGCCTATATACTTCCAATGAGCAGTTCTTC
CDR3aa: CASLYTSNEQFF

abundance: -
j_gene: TRBJ1-4
v_gene: TRBV5-1
d_gene: -
CDR3nt: TGCGCCAGCAGCCCGTGGGGGAAGAATGAAAAACTGTTTTTT
CDR3aa: CASSPWGKNEKLFF

abundance: few
j_gene: TRBJ2-7
v_gene: TRBV2
d_gene: TRBD2
CDR3nt: TGTGCCAGCAGTGAAGTTTTTTGGCTAGCGGGAAGCTACGAGCAGTACTTC
CDR3aa: CASSEVFWLAGSYEQYF

abundance: few
j_gene: TRBJ2-1
v_gene: TRBV20-1
d_gene: TRBD1
CDR3nt: TGCAGTGCGCGGAGATCGTTACGGACAGGGCTTTACAATGAGCAGTTCTTC
CDR3aa: CSARRSLRTGLYNEQFF

abundance: many
j_gene: TRBJ2-3
v_gene: TRBV3-1
d_gene: TRBD1
CDR3nt: TGTGCCAGCAGCCAAGATTGGGACAGTGGAGATACACAGTATTTT
CDR3aa: CASSQDWDSGDTQYF

abundance: few
j_gene: TRBJ1-1
v_gene: TRBV20-1
d_gene: -
CDR3nt: TGCAGTGCTAGGGGACATGGAGGGCGTCTGGGCACTGAAGCTTTCTTT
CDR3aa: CSARGHGGRLGTEAFF

abundance: many
j_gene: TRBJ2-3
v_gene: TRBV7-9
d_gene: TRBD1
CDR3nt: TGTGCCAGCAGCTTAACAGGGGCCCCCACAGATACGCAGTATTTT
CDR3aa: CASSLTGAPTDTQYF

abundance: -
j_gene: TRBJ2-7
v_gene: TRBV28
d_gene: TRBD1
CDR3nt: TGTGCCAGCACCCACAGGGGCACCTACGAGCAGTACTTC
CDR3aa: CASTHRGTYEQYF

abundance: -
j_gene: TRBJ2-1
v_gene: TRBV5-1
d_gene: TRBD2
CDR3nt: TGCGCCAGCAGCTCTCGTCCCGGGACTAGCGGGAGGGCCGGCTCCTACAACGAGCAGTTCTTC
CDR3aa: CASSSRPGTSGRAGSYNEQFF

abundance: -
j_gene: TRBJ2-7
v_gene: TRBV2
d_gene: TRBD2
CDR3nt: TGTGCCAGCAGTGAGTCTAGCGGGGGGCGGATCTACGAGCAGTACTTC
CDR3aa: CASSESSGGRIYEQYF

abundance: -
j_gene: TRBJ1-4
v_gene: TRBV28
d_gene: TRBD1
CDR3nt: TGTGCCTCCCAACAGGGGGCGCGGCGAAAACTGTTTTTT
CDR3aa: CASQQGARRKLFF

abundance: -
j_gene: TRBJ2-1
v_gene: TRBV4-2
d_gene: -
CDR3nt: TGTGCCAGCAGCCAAAGCCCCATTGAGGGGGGCACCTACAATGAGCAGTTCTTC
CDR3aa: CASSQSPIEGGTYNEQFF

abundance: -
j_gene: TRBJ1-2
v_gene: TRBV6-5
d_gene: -
CDR3nt: TGTGCCAGGATGCCATCCGGAACGGGGAACCATGGCTACACCTTC
CDR3aa: CARMPSGTGNHGYTF

abundance: few
j_gene: TRBJ2-1
v_gene: TRBV6-5
d_gene: TRBD2
CDR3nt: TGTGCCAGCAGGGTATCCGGGGGGTCCTACAATGAGCAGTTCTTC
CDR3aa: CASRVSGGSYNEQFF

abundance: -
j_gene: TRBJ2-5
v_gene: TRBV4-2
d_gene: TRBD2
CDR3nt: TGTGCCAGCAGCCGGGGGACTAGCGCACAAGAGACCCAGTACTTC
CDR3aa: CASSRGTSAQETQYF

abundance: -
j_gene: TRBJ2-1
v_gene: TRBV20-1
d_gene: TRBD1
CDR3nt: TGCAGTGCTGGACAGGGCGGGTATGAGCAGTTCTTC
CDR3aa: CSAGQGGYEQFF

abundance: -
j_gene: TRBJ1-2
v_gene: TRBV6-6
d_gene: -
CDR3nt: TGTGCCACCGGGGGGGGATTCTATGGCTACACCTTC
CDR3aa: CATGGGFYGYTF

abundance: -
j_gene: TRBJ2-1
v_gene: TRBV7-2
d_gene: -
CDR3nt: TGTGCCAGGAGCTTACCTAGGGGCAATGAGCAGTTCTTC
CDR3aa: CARSLPRGNEQFF

abundance: few
j_gene: TRBJ1-6
v_gene: TRBV2
d_gene: TRBD1
CDR3nt: TGTGCCAGCACTAGGGACAGGGAGAATTCACCCCTCCACTTT
CDR3aa: CASTRDRENSPLHF

abundance: many
j_gene: TRBJ1-2
v_gene: TRBV20-1
d_gene: -
CDR3nt: TGCAGTGCTAGAGATGTAAAAGAGGACTATGGCTACACCTTC
CDR3aa: CSARDVKEDYGYTF

abundance: -
j_gene: TRBJ1-5
v_gene: TRBV19
d_gene: TRBD1
CDR3nt: TGTGCCAGTAGTGTCCATCCGGGACAGGGATATAGCAATCAGCCCCAGCATTTT
CDR3aa: CASSVHPGQGYSNQPQHF

abundance: once
j_gene: TRBJ2-1
v_gene: TRBV6-6
d_gene: -
CDR3nt: TGTGCCAGCAGTTACCGAGGTCATGAGCAGTTCTTC
CDR3aa: CASSYRGHEQFF

abundance: -
j_gene: TRBJ1-4
v_gene: TRBV14
d_gene: -
CDR3nt: TGTGCCAGCAGCCACAGGAATTATGAAAAACTGTTTTTT
CDR3aa: CASSHRNYEKLFF

abundance: few
j_gene: TRBJ2-3
v_gene: TRBV9
d_gene: TRBD2
CDR3nt: TGTGCCAGCAGCTCCCTGGGGAGGGAAGATACGCAGTATTTT
CDR3aa: CASSSLGREDTQYF

abundance: few
j_gene: TRBJ1-2
v_gene: TRBV3-1
d_gene: -
CDR3nt: TGTGCCAGCAGCCGACAATCCTCTAATGGCGGCTACACCTTC
CDR3aa: CASSRQSSNGGYTF